This entry concerns a single TCR beta chain. Its antigen has not been determined. No clone much larger than this one lies a single base away; base qualities are absent. The data were taken from a study of T cells in localized non-small cell lung cancer (TCRdb year 2020). Regarding the complete study: T cell repertoires of 236 early-stage NSCLC patients were analyzed, with tumors being compared against uninvolved tumor-adjacent lungs. All 250 or so NSCLC patients in the cohort were treatment-naive and had localized lung tumors that were resected. Of the NSCLC patients, over 120 were male and around 99 were female, and the mean age was approximately 66 years.

At diagnosis, peripheral blood, uninvolved tumor-adjacent lung and tumor were collected and stored as a combination of fresh-frozen and FFPE material. For TCR repertoire profiling, the blood samples were analyzed as peripheral blood mononuclear cells. The CDR3 runs 16 amino acids, cysteine and phenylalanine included. The kept DNA is CDR3 alone, 48 bases in frame from the first base. Trimming removed 4 bases from V and 10 bases from J; the gene matches leave 12 bases unexplained. The germline V gene sets CDR1 to SGHTS and CDR2 to YDEGEE. TCR beta CDR3 regions were sequenced from DNA using the immunoSEQ Assay. In the source study's methods: T cell density was computed as TCR beta template counts normalized to usable DNA estimated by amplifying housekeeping genes. Richness was estimated using the preseqR package, with extrapolation to 400,000 templates for PBMC samples and to 120,000 templates for tissue samples. Clonality was calculated as one minus Pielou's evenness. Tissue-enriched TCRs were identified by differential abundance testing using productive amino-acid clonotypes, minimum total count 5 and alpha 0.1. The Jaccard Index and the Morisita Overlap Index were used to quantify repertoire overlap between compartments. GLIPH grouped TCR beta CDR3s together with public tetramer-defined viral CDR3s, and a viral motif had to include at least three viral sequences and also show V-gene enrichment. Entries here come from immuneACCESS through TCRdb and include only in-frame sequences with V and J called. Some clones fail to appear in such tables; in the studies checked, an unresolved V gene covers under half of the shortfall, and the cause of the remainder is unknown. The V and J calls and clone size come from that table; D and trimming were worked out from the DNA. In all, the sample holds 75,000 to 90,000 clones, and just under 85% of those were seen once. Under 3.5% of the sample goes to the ten largest clones.

Findings and caveats that apply to the study as a whole: Uninvolved tumor-adjacent lung showed the highest T cell clonality, higher than tumor, which suggests more focused antigenic responses in the uninvolved tumor-adjacent lung. Higher T cell density in blood was associated with longer overall survival, whereas higher clonality in adjacent lung was associated with shorter survival. A median of 57 of the top 100 tumor clones turned up in the paired uninvolved adjacent lung, and approximately 30 of those clones also ranked among the top 100 of that same adjacent lung. Since the design was exploratory, TCR variables were selected using unadjusted p-values with no false-discovery rate correction. Multi-region tumor sequencing was not performed, so intratumor heterogeneity could not be excluded.

The TCR was taken from a man aged 35-75 years with stage I lung adenocarcinoma. In this chain, TRBV5-8 is recombined with TRBJ1-5; 12 of the junction bases match TRBD1. Sequencing used peripheral blood, obtained before any cancer treatment. The CDR3 region has the sequence CASSRQLLGTGGPQHF. The DNA sequence is given as TGTGCCAGCAGCCGGCAACTTCTAGGGACAGGGGGCCCCCAGCATTTT.